The 16 T cell receptor beta chains presented below share a single source sample, sequenced in a study of Ad26.COV2.S vaccination and SARS-CoV-2 variants listed by TCRdb under 2021. In light of the paper, this sample's treatment or condition label describes: roughly 20 received Ad26.COV2.S at low or high dose, single or two shots; about 5 received placebo; per-sample allocation not given. For vaccine and placebo recipients, the sequenced repertoires came from samples collected on day 63 after the first injection. The library was made by the immunoSEQ multiplex PCR assay. TCRdb limited this immuneACCESS table to in-frame rearrangements with V and J called. A share of clones is missing; checked studies link under half to unresolved V genes, and the rest is unexplained. The sample table lists hundreds of thousands of clones, around 89% of them with a count of one. The ten largest account for approximately 1.5% of the sample.

The source was peripheral blood, collected in a trial of Ad26.COV2.S vaccine versus placebo. The receptors here all came from a person between 18 and 59 years old who received the Ad26.COV2.S COVID-19 vaccine or a placebo.

This chain connects TRBV19 to TRBJ1-2; D might be TRBD1 (5 bases). The CDR3 runs to 15 residues. Germline V gene lookup returns CDR1 LNHDA and CDR2 SQIVND (reference sequence). V lost 5 bases and J lost 4, with 17 bases in between. DNA of the CDR3: TGTGCCAGTAGTGCCCCGGCCTCCGGGGCCTATGGCTACACCTTC. Its translation: CASSAPASGAYGYTF.

This clone was recorded only once. The rearrangement joins TRBV5-6 to TRBJ2-3; D is unclear. The CDR3 length is 14 residues. Germline loops: CDR1 SGHDT, CDR2 YYEEEE. Trimming removed 2 bases at V and 0 bases at J, with 7 bases between. In DNA form, the CDR3 reads TGTGCCAGCAGCTTTACCCCTAGCACAGATACGCAGTATTTT. Amino acid sequence: CASSFTPSTDTQYF.

The J gene is TRBJ2-2, the V gene TRBV7-8; 8 bases map to TRBD1. J gave up 4 bases and V 5 bases, and 3 bases lay outside the gene matches. This CDR3 is 14 amino acids long. Germline values: CDR1 SGHVS, CDR2 FQNEAQ. In nucleotides, the CDR3 is TGTGCCAGCAGCATGGACAGGGTCACCGGGGAGCTGTTTTTT. Amino acid sequence: CASSMDRVTGELFF.

This chain links TRBV2 with TRBJ1-1; TRBD1 agrees at 9 bases. This CDR3 contains 14 residues. J gave up 5 bases and V 4 bases, and 5 bases lay outside the gene matches. Per the germline V gene, CDR1 is SNHLY and CDR2 is FYNNEI. CDR3 region: CASSALTGGTEAFF. CDR3 sequence (DNA): TGTGCCAGCAGTGCCCTGACAGGGGGGACTGAAGCTTTCTTT.

The CDR3 DNA reads as TGCAGTGCTAGAAAGCGAGATACGCAGTATTTT. Translation gives CSARKRDTQYF. This chain joins TRBV20-1 and TRBJ2-3; D gene unclear. The CDR3 is made up of 11 amino acids. V shed 2 bases and J shed 5 bases, with 5 bases lying between them. Germline V gives CDR1 DFQATT, CDR2 SNEGSKA (reference sequence).

The CDR3 DNA sequence: TGTGCCATCAGCGAAACGGGACAGGGGTCGGTCGAGCAGTACTTC. This translates into CAISETGQGSVEQYF. The V gene is TRBV10-3, the J gene TRBJ2-7; 10 bases fit TRBD1. The length of the CDR3 is 15 residues. Per germline, CDR1 ENHRY and CDR2 SYGVKD. V lost 6 bases to trimming and J lost 6 bases; unmatched junction nucleotides: 11.

The chain couples TRBV7-2 to TRBJ2-7, with D perhaps matching TRBD2 (6 bases). CDR3 length equals 14 residues. V lost 1 base, J lost 3 bases, and 10 bases lay in between. The germline V gene has CDR1 SGHTA and CDR2 FQGNSA. As DNA, the CDR3 is TGTGCCAGCAGCTTAGGGAGGGTCCTCTACGAGCAGTACTTC. It codes for CASSLGRVLYEQYF.

Regarding this clone: This specimen includes other DNA sequences encoding the same CDR3. This chain connects TRBV12-3 or TRBV12-4 to TRBJ1-2, with 8 nucleotides matching TRBD1. V lost 7 bases, J lost 4 bases, and 5 bases stayed unmatched. The CDR3 runs to 13 residues. This CDR3 is CASNPGQGYGYTF. CDR3 nucleotides: TGTGCCAGCAACCCCGGACAGGGCTATGGCTACACCTTC.

The chain is built from TRBV11-3 and TRBJ1-1, with TRBD1 identical over 8 bases. Unmatched junction bases numbered 5, after V lost 5 bases and J lost 3 bases. This CDR3 is 14 amino acids long. From germline, CDR1 is SGHNT and CDR2 YENEEA. DNA for the CDR3: TGTGCCAGCAGCCGGACAGGGCAGGACACTGAAGCTTTCTTT. Translation gives CASSRTGQDTEAFF. The variable domain in full, with the rest retrieved from reference TRBV11-3 and TRBJ1-1, is EAGVVQSPRYKIIEKKQPVAFWCNPISGHNTLYWYLQNLGQGPELLIRYENEEAVDDSQLPKDRFSAERLKGVDSTLKIQPAELGDSAVYLCASSRTGQDTEAFFGQGTRLTVV.

This clone has a handful of counts. The CDR3 spells CAPSRRTYEQYF. The CDR3 coding sequence is TGTGCCCCTAGCCGGCGGACCTACGAGCAGTACTTC. V and J are TRBV21-1 and TRBJ2-7; the D segment call TRBD2 is taken from the table without a DNA check. TRBV21-1 constitutes a pseudogene. CDR3 length: 12 amino acids.

The V gene is TRBV11-2, the J gene TRBJ2-6; possibly TRBD1 or TRBD2 for D (5 bases each). Between the trimmed V and J ends, which lost 0 bases and 4 bases, there was a span of 19 bases. This CDR3 is 19 amino acids long. CDR1 SGHAT and CDR2 FQNNGV come from the germline V gene. CDR3 nucleotide sequence: TGTGCCAGCAGCTTAGACCAACGGCAGGGAACTAGGGGGGCCAACGTCCTGACTTTC. Translating it yields CASSLDQRQGTRGANVLTF.

The chain carries TRBV2 and TRBJ2-2, with D maybe TRBD2 (5 bases). The germline gives CDR1 SNHLY, CDR2 FYNNEI. The CDR3 totals 13 residues. The V and J ends lost 4 bases and 7 bases respectively, with 10 bases between them. The CDR3 bases are TGTGCCAGCAGTGCGGACTCCGGCGGGGAGCTGTTTTTT. Translated: CASSADSGGELFF.

The gene calls are TRBV3-1 (or the pseudogene TRBV3-2) and TRBJ2-1; possible D gene TRBD2, 6 bases. The germline V and J ends were trimmed by 4 bases and 5 bases, with 12 bases remaining between them. Germline CDR1 LGHDT, CDR2 YNNKEL (reference sequence). The CDR3 contains 14 residues. The CDR3 sequence: CASSLMGGDNEQFF. In DNA, the CDR3 is TGTGCCAGCAGCCTCATGGGGGGAGACAATGAGCAGTTCTTC.

The chain is built from TRBV7-2 and TRBJ1-4; D not resolved. Looked up from germline, CDR1 is SGHTA and CDR2 is FQGNSA. The CDR3 spans 13 residues. V shed 5 bases and J shed 0 bases, with 4 bases lying between them. CDR3 residues: CASSRATNEKLFF. CDR3 sequence (DNA): TGTGCCAGCAGCCGAGCAACTAATGAAAAACTGTTTTTT. The full variable domain, with the rest looked up from reference TRBV7-2 and TRBJ1-4, is GAGVSQSPSNKVTEKGKDVELRCDPISGHTALYWYRQSLGQGLEFLIYFQGNSAPDKSGLPSDRFSAERTGGSVSTLTIQRTQQEDSAVYLCASSRATNEKLFFGSGTQLSVL.

The chain has TRBV18 and TRBJ2-5; possibly TRBD1 or TRBD2 for D (5 bases each). CDR3 length equals 16 residues. CDR1 is KGHSH, CDR2 LQKENI, per germline. Between the trimmed V and J ends, which lost 6 bases and 2 bases, there was a span of 19 bases. CDR3 protein: CASSPGLAGGQETQYF. CDR3 nucleotides: TGTGCCAGCTCCCCCGGATTGGCTGGGGGTCAAGAGACCCAGTACTTC.

The V gene is TRBV30, the J gene TRBJ1-2, with D possibly TRBD1 on 6 matching bases. The CDR3 extends over 12 amino acids. Deletions cut 0 bases from V and 4 bases from J, with 6 bases between. Germline CDR1 is GTSNPN and CDR2 is SVGIG (reference sequence). As DNA, the CDR3 is TGTGCCTGGAGTGTCAGGGGCTATGGCTACACCTTC. Encoded protein: CAWSVRGYGYTF.